A single sample is the source of the 15 T cell receptor beta chains below, sequenced in a study of blood T cell repertoires in COVID-19. Measured with immunoSEQ multiplex PCR; TCRdb has only the in-frame clones, and not every one. The sample has about 210,000 clones, approximately 80% seen once. The sample was PBMCs or T cells enriched from blood (not recorded which). These receptors all stem from a woman between 45 and 65 years old with acute COVID-19.

The V gene is TRBV28, the J gene TRBJ2-2; 11 nucleotides align to TRBD2. Unmatched junction bases numbered 5, after V lost 3 bases and J lost 5 bases. Germline values: CDR1 MDHEN, CDR2 SYDVKM. This CDR3 region has 16 residues. The CDR3 region has the DNA TGTGCCAGCAGTTTCGGGCTAGCGGGAGGAACCGGGGAGCTGTTTTTT. Amino acid sequence: CASSFGLAGGTGELFF.

The rearrangement joins TRBV5-8 to TRBJ1-4; 8 nucleotides align to TRBD1. Losses at the gene ends were 4 bases for V and 0 bases for J; bases not matched to a gene: 5. CDR3 length equals 16 residues. The germline V gene has CDR1 SGHTS and CDR2 YDEGEE. Here the CDR3 reads CASSRDRGATNEKLFF. CDR3 nucleotides: TGTGCCAGCAGCCGAGACAGGGGAGCAACTAATGAAAAACTGTTTTTT. Full variable domain (remainder filled in from reference TRBV5-8 and TRBJ1-4): EAGVTQSPTHLIKTRGQQATLRCSPISGHTSVYWYQQALGLGLQFLLWYDEGEERNRGNFPPRFSGRQFPNYSSELNVNALELEDSALYLCASSRDRGATNEKLFFGSGTQLSVL.

V is TRBV7-9 and J is TRBJ2-2, with TRBD2 matching 11 bases. Germline trimming cut 5 bases from V and 3 bases from J; bases unmatched to any gene: 5. The CDR3 contains 16 residues. Germline V gives CDR1 SEHNR, CDR2 FQNEAQ (reference sequence). The CDR3: CASSPWTSGHTGELFF. Here the CDR3 DNA reads TGTGCCAGCAGCCCATGGACTAGCGGGCACACCGGGGAGCTGTTTTTT.

This rearrangement joins TRBV13 to TRBJ1-3, with TRBD1 matching 9 bases. The V segment lost 5 bases and the J segment 4 bases; nucleotides outside the gene matches: 9. Looked up from germline, CDR1 is PRHDT and CDR2 is FYEKMQ (reference sequence). The CDR3 runs to 16 residues. CDR3 in DNA: TGTGCCAGCAGCACTAGACAGGGGGGAACAGGAAACACCATATATTTT. Translated, it gives CASSTRQGGTGNTIYF.

The V and J genes are TRBV2 and TRBJ1-5; 7 nucleotides line up with TRBD1. The CDR3 contains 14 residues. CDR1 is SNHLY, CDR2 FYNNEI, per germline. The V and J ends lost 3 bases and 3 bases, in that order; junction bases with no gene match: 2. The CDR3 region has the DNA TGTGCCAGCAGTGACAGGGGGGTCAATCAGCCCCAGCATTTT. The encoded protein is CASSDRGVNQPQHF.

This chain links TRBV19 with TRBJ2-3; D remains ambiguous. Germline V gives CDR1 LNHDA, CDR2 SQIVND (reference sequence). The CDR3 sequence is 14 residues long. V shed 5 bases and J shed 2 bases, with 11 bases lying between them. The CDR3 DNA reads TGTGCCAGTAGTCCCCGTCGAGACACAGATACGCAGTATTTT. It specifies CASSPRRDTDTQYF. Combining the CDR3 with reference TRBV19 and TRBJ2-3 gives the whole variable domain DGGITQSPKYLFRKEGQNVTLSCEQNLNHDAMYWYRQDPGQGLRLIYYSQIVNDFQKGDIAEGYSVSREKKESFPLTVTSAQKNPTAFYLCASSPRRDTDTQYFGPGTRLTVL.

V gene TRBV19 combines with J gene TRBJ2-2; D is possibly TRBD1 (6 bases). This CDR3 region has 14 residues. Trimming removed 3 bases at V and 7 bases at J, with 12 bases between. The germline V gene has CDR1 LNHDA and CDR2 SQIVND (reference sequence). CDR3 amino acids: CASSIPQGGGELFF. The CDR3 nucleotides read TGTGCCAGTAGTATCCCACAGGGTGGCGGGGAGCTGTTTTTT.

The rearrangement joins TRBV7-9 to TRBJ1-2; D unclear. Germline V gives CDR1 SEHNR, CDR2 FQNEAQ (reference sequence). Trimming pared 3 bases from V and 8 bases from J, leaving 22 bases between. The CDR3 is made up of 16 amino acids. CDR3 sequence: CASSFRGGLSFSGYTF. In nucleotides, the CDR3 is TGTGCCAGCAGCTTCCGGGGAGGGTTATCTTTCTCCGGCTACACCTTC.

The chain recombines TRBV27 with TRBJ2-7; 8 nucleotides agree with TRBD1. CDR3 length: 17 amino acids. Germline V gene lookup returns CDR1 MNHEY and CDR2 SMNVEV (reference sequence). The V segment lost 2 bases and the J segment 8 bases; nucleotides outside the gene matches: 17. CDR3 residues: CASSLGDPGQGPLKQYF. CDR3 nucleotide sequence: TGTGCCAGCAGTTTAGGAGACCCCGGACAGGGTCCCCTGAAGCAGTACTTC.

The sample holds a few counts of this clone. The genes are TRBV2 and TRBJ2-2; D perhaps matches TRBD2 (6 bases). The CDR3 covers 14 residues. V lost 6 bases and J lost 4, with 12 bases in between. Germline CDR1 SNHLY, CDR2 FYNNEI. CDR3 amino acids: CASSPTRGTGELFF. The CDR3 bases are TGTGCCAGCAGCCCGACTAGAGGCACCGGGGAGCTGTTTTTT.

CDR3 loop: CASSFTGAYSNQPQHF. For the CDR3, the DNA is TGTGCCAGCAGCTTTACAGGGGCTTATAGCAATCAGCCCCAGCATTTT. V usage is TRBV7-2 and J usage is TRBJ1-5; 7 nucleotides agree with TRBD1. CDR1 is SGHTA, CDR2 FQGNSA, per germline. V gave up 3 bases and J gave up 0 bases; unmatched junction bases: 5. The CDR3 is made up of 16 amino acids.

The CDR3 bases are TGTGCCATCGGAGGAGAGACCCAGTACTTC. It encodes CAIGGETQYF. The rearrangement uses TRBV10-3 and TRBJ2-5, with D possibly TRBD2 on 5 matching bases. The V gene lost 8 bases and the J gene lost 4 bases, with 5 bases spanning the gap. This CDR3 spans 10 amino acids. From germline, CDR1 is ENHRY and CDR2 SYGVKD.

The chain carries TRBV27 and TRBJ1-1; 11 nucleotides agree with TRBD1. With 3 bases clipped from V and 4 bases from J, the junction kept 1 base outside the gene matches. Germline V lookup: CDR1 MNHEY, CDR2 SMNVEV (reference sequence). The CDR3 is 14 amino acids. The CDR3 DNA reads as TGTGCCAGCAGTTTTGGGACAGGGGGCACTGAAGCTTTCTTT. Amino acids: CASSFGTGGTEAFF.

CDR3 amino acids: CASSYMGTGASLFF. CDR3 bases: TGTGCCAGCAGTTACATGGGTACAGGGGCTTCTCTTTTCTTC. This chain links TRBV6-5 with TRBJ2-1; 7 bases are a match to TRBD1. With 2 bases clipped from V and 16 bases from J, the junction kept 14 bases outside the gene matches. Germline assignment: CDR1 MNHEY and CDR2 SVGAGI. This CDR3 is built from 14 residues.

This chain uses TRBV11-3 with TRBJ2-1; 9 positions match TRBD2. Germline lookup yields CDR1 SGHNT and CDR2 YENEEA. CDR3 length equals 19 residues. V shed 5 bases, J shed 3 bases, and the junction held 17 bases outside the gene matches. CDR3 amino acids: CASSPPGGGGGVIYNEQFF. CDR3 nucleotides: TGTGCCAGCAGCCCACCCGGAGGCGGGGGGGGCGTGATCTACAATGAGCAGTTCTTC.